The 5 T cell receptor beta chains presented below share a single source sample, sequenced in a study of regulatory T cells in long-lasting Graves disease. Time point of the sample: newly diagnosed GD, antithyroid drugs for less than 3 months. Generation of the TCR library employed RNA extracted from PBMCs. Arm-PCR of CDR3 regions and iRepertoire HTBI primers were the basis on which TCR beta libraries were built. TCRdb reprocessed the multiplex PCR reads with MiXCR, giving one entry per CDR3 protein. The sample has over 350,000 distinct CDR3 sequences, 12% to 15% seen once. The sample was also reused in another study, on T cells in Graves' hyperthyroidism and ophthalmopathy.

The sample consisted of peripheral blood mononuclear cells (PBMCs), taken at new diagnosis, from a patient treated with antithyroid drugs. These receptors all come from a woman aged 50 to 60 with Graves disease.

In DNA form, the CDR3 reads TGTGCCACCAGTGATTTGGGACTAGCGGGAGCGGGAGATACGCAGTATTTT. Protein product: CATSDLGLAGAGDTQYF. The J gene is TRBJ2-3, the V gene TRBV24-1, with 13 bases that match TRBD2. Germline-derived CDR1 and CDR2 are KGHDR and SFDVKD. CDR3 length equals 17 residues. Losses at the gene ends were 0 bases for V and 5 bases for J; bases not matched to a gene: 4.

The sample holds a few counts of this clonotype. The rearrangement joins TRBV4-2 to TRBJ1-3, with 8 nucleotides matching TRBD1. Germline values: CDR1 LGHNA, CDR2 YNFKEQ. This CDR3 comprises 17 residues. With V trimmed by 0 bases and J by 0 bases, 4 bases remained unmatched. The CDR3 protein is CASSQDQGASSGNTIYF. The CDR3 DNA reads as TGTGCCAGCAGCCAAGACCAGGGGGCCAGCTCTGGAAACACCATATATTTT.

As for this clonotype: Relative to the germline gene, one junction end is altered; a read error may explain this. This sequence joins TRBV2 and TRBJ2-5; either TRBD1 or TRBD2 may fit D (5 bases each). From germline, CDR1 is SNHLY and CDR2 FYNNEI. The CDR3 runs 16 residues. The CDR3 bases are TGTGCCACCTCTCCTCGTGTTGGGGGTATAAGCGAGACCCAATACTTC. Translating it yields CATSPRVGGISETQYF. The full variable domain, with the rest looked up from reference TRBV2 and TRBJ2-5, is EPEVTQTPSHQVTQMGQEVILRCVPISNHLYFYWYRQILGQKVEFLVSFYNNEISEKSEIFDDQFSVERPDGSNFTLKIRSTKLEDSAMYFCATSPRVGGISETQYFGPGTRLLVL.

Ten or more counts support this clonotype. The rearrangement links TRBV12-3 or TRBV12-4 to TRBJ2-7, with D tentatively TRBD2 (6 bases). This CDR3 has 17 residues. The V gene lost 3 bases and the J gene lost 0 bases, with 18 bases spanning the gap. The CDR3 sequence: CASSLSGGRTSSYEQYF. The CDR3 nucleotides are TGTGCCAGCAGTTTGAGTGGAGGGAGGACAAGCTCCTACGAGCAGTACTTC.

This clonotype came up many times. V and J are TRBV3-1 and TRBJ1-6; D is unclear. V was shortened by 4 bases and J by 9 bases, with 4 bases between the two germline ends. The CDR3 is 11 amino acids. CDR1 and CDR2 (germline): LGHDT, YNNKEL (reference sequence). This CDR3 is CASSPRSPLHF. The CDR3 DNA sequence: TGTGCCAGCAGCCCTCGTTCACCCCTCCACTTT. The entire variable domain, with the rest obtained from reference TRBV3-1 and TRBJ1-6, is as follows: DTAVSQTPKYLVTQMGNDKSIKCEQNLGHDTMYWYKQDSKKFLKIMFSYNNKELIINETVPNRFSPKSPDKAHLNLHINSLELGDSAVYFCASSPRSPLHFGNGTRLTVT.